The 3 T cell receptor beta chains reported below all come from one sample, sequenced in a study of T cell repertoires in cytomegalovirus infection. No antigens are known for them. TCRdb analysed the reads with MiXCR anew, one entry per CDR3 protein. This sample has roughly 120,000 distinct CDR3 sequences, with 32% found just once. Sequencing was performed on CD8+ T cells from cultured PBMCs, taken from culture after CMV antigen stimulation. These receptors all come from a human donor in good health (CMV status not recorded). Some clones in this sample may be carry-over from other donors' samples.

This clonotype has a handful of counts. This chain links TRBV7-6 with TRBJ2-7; no firm D call. The CDR3 spans 16 residues. Looked up from germline, CDR1 is SGHVS and CDR2 is FNYEAQ. The ends were cut back, 1 base at V and 3 bases at J, with 16 bases in the middle. In DNA, the CDR3 is TGTGCCAGCAGCTTAGTTGGCCAGAATTTAGACTACGAGCAGTACTTC. Translating it yields CASSLVGQNLDYEQYF.

This clonotype was counted between two and nine times. The gene calls are TRBV7-2 and TRBJ2-7, with D unresolved. The V end was cut by 5 bases, the J end by 7 bases, with 21 bases between. This CDR3 has 15 amino acids. Germline V gives CDR1 SGHTA, CDR2 FQGNSA. The CDR3 here is CASSQGTYFLEEQYF. The CDR3 DNA follows: TGTGCCAGCAGCCAAGGTACCTATTTCCTGGAAGAGCAGTACTTC.

This clonotype has only a few counts. The genes are TRBV7-8 and TRBJ2-5; D tentatively fits TRBD1 or TRBD2 (5 bases each). Germline V lookup: CDR1 SGHVS, CDR2 FQNEAQ. The CDR3 loop spans 16 amino acids. The V end was cut by 5 bases, the J end by 2 bases, with 18 bases between. The CDR3 spells CASSPYGGSLQETQYF. The CDR3 DNA sequence: TGTGCCAGCAGCCCCTATGGGGGTAGCCTTCAAGAGACCCAGTACTTC.